Each of the 6 T cell receptor beta chains below was sequenced from the same sample in a study of T cell repertoires in cytomegalovirus infection. TCRdb redid the calling of the reads with MiXCR, one entry per CDR3 protein. Of about 310,000 distinct CDR3 sequences listed, around 25% are singletons. Antigens for these TCRs are unknown. The sample consisted of cultured PBMCs, taken from culture after CMV antigen stimulation. All receptors come from a human donor in good health (CMV status not recorded). Some clones in this sample may be carry-over from other donors' samples.

This clonotype was counted at least ten times. The chain uses TRBV7-9 and TRBJ1-2; D gene uncertain. Germline V gene data show CDR1 as SEHNR and CDR2 as FQNEAQ (reference sequence). Trimming pared 2 bases from V and 4 bases from J, leaving 11 bases between. The CDR3 sequence is 14 residues long. The CDR3 loop is CASSLPGLGYGYTF. The CDR3 DNA follows: TGTGCCAGCAGCTTACCCGGACTGGGCTATGGCTACACCTTC.

This clonotype occurred many times. This rearrangement joins TRBV6-2 or TRBV6-3 to TRBJ2-1; TRBD2 matches 9 bases. From germline, CDR1 is MNHEY and CDR2 SVGEGT. Trimming took 7 bases from V and 10 from J; bases not matched to a gene: 17. The CDR3 extends over 16 amino acids. CDR3 sequence (DNA): TGTGCCAGCATGACCGGGAAACCTAGCGGGGTTACGGAGCAGTTCTTC. Encoded protein: CASMTGKPSGVTEQFF.

The rearrangement links TRBV11-2 to TRBJ1-4, with 9 bases fitting TRBD1. The CDR3 totals 14 residues. Germline V gives CDR1 SGHAT, CDR2 FQNNGV. V lost 1 base and J lost 8; bases outside the gene matches: 2. The DNA for the CDR3 is TGTGCCAGCAGCTTAGGGGACAGGGACGAAAAACTGTTTTTT. This codes for CASSLGDRDEKLFF.

This clonotype was seen only a few times. The chain recombines TRBV25-1 with TRBJ1-2; D perhaps matches TRBD1 (5 bases). V was trimmed by 1 base and J by 4 bases, leaving 10 bases between them. The germline CDR1 and CDR2 sequences are MGHDK and SYGVNS. The CDR3 is 14 amino acids. In DNA form, the CDR3 reads TGTGCCAGCAGTGAATTTGGGGCCCTCTATGGCTACACCTTC. Protein: CASSEFGALYGYTF.

In this sample, this clonotype turned up a few times. The V gene is TRBV12-3 or TRBV12-4, the J gene TRBJ1-1; D perhaps matches TRBD1 (5 bases). The V end was cut by 5 bases, the J end by 7 bases, with 20 bases between. The CDR3 spans 15 residues. DNA for the CDR3: TGTGCCAGCAGTGGGGGGACTCTCTTAACCGGTGAAGCTTTCTTT. Translating gives CASSGGTLLTGEAFF.

This chain joins TRBV19 and TRBJ2-2; TRBD2 agrees at 7 bases. This CDR3 has 15 residues. CDR1 LNHDA and CDR2 SQIVND come from the germline V gene (reference sequence). Losses at the gene ends were 5 bases for V and 4 bases for J; bases not matched to a gene: 7. The CDR3 region has the DNA TGTGCCAGTAGTCCTCAAAGCGGGGCCACCGGGGAGCTGTTTTTT. It is translated as CASSPQSGATGELFF.